The 10 T cell receptor beta chains given below trace back to one sample, sequenced in a study of cytomegalovirus exposure and HLA in healthy donors. The PCR employed 60 Vbeta primers together with 13 Jbeta primers. Sequencing used immunoSEQ multiplex PCR; TCRdb keeps in-frame clones, though not all of them. Of under 200,000 clones listed, roughly three quarters were seen once; the top ten hold 7% to 8.5%. The sample taken for sequencing was PBMCs. Receptors were obtained from a male donor in good health and CMV-seropositive.

J is TRBJ1-1 and V is TRBV6-6, with TRBD1 matching 9 bases. Unmatched junction bases numbered 8, after V lost 4 bases and J lost 5 bases. Germline V gene data show CDR1 as MNHNY and CDR2 as SVGAGI (reference sequence). The CDR3 extends over 15 amino acids. In DNA, the CDR3 is TGTGCCAGCAGTTTACCGGGACAGGGTTGGACTGAAGCTTTCTTT. This encodes CASSLPGQGWTEAFF.

The genes are TRBV4-2 and TRBJ1-3, with D uncertain. This CDR3 has 14 residues. Germline CDR1 is LGHNA and CDR2 is YNFKEQ. The V end lost 1 base, the J end lost 0 bases, and 4 bases lay between the germline ends. The DNA for the CDR3 is TGTGCCAGCAGCCAAGGTCACTCTGGAAACACCATATATTTT. Amino acids: CASSQGHSGNTIYF.

This sequence joins TRBV6-1 and TRBJ1-2; tentatively, D is TRBD1 (5 bases). CDR1 and CDR2 from the germline V gene are MNHNS and SASEGT. CDR3 length equals 15 residues. Trimming cost V 3 bases and J 4 bases, with 15 bases left between them. CDR3 residues: CASSENLGGAYGYTF. The CDR3 coding sequence is TGTGCCAGCAGTGAGAACCTGGGAGGGGCCTATGGCTACACCTTC.

This chain links TRBV2 with TRBJ1-2; 8 bases agree with TRBD1. This CDR3 has 15 amino acids. V was clipped by 5 bases and J by 3 bases; unmatched bases: 8. The germline CDR1 and CDR2 sequences are SNHLY and FYNNEI. This CDR3 is CASSQGADGYYGYTF. The CDR3 DNA sequence: TGTGCCAGCAGTCAGGGGGCCGACGGCTACTATGGCTACACCTTC.

The V and J genes are TRBV30 and TRBJ2-3; D unclear. V was shortened by 0 bases and J by 1 base, with 5 bases between the two germline ends. The CDR3 is made up of 13 amino acids. The germline CDR1 and CDR2 sequences are GTSNPN and SVGIG (reference sequence). The chain's CDR3 is CAWSVAGTDTQYF. As DNA, the CDR3 is TGTGCCTGGAGTGTCGCGGGCACAGATACGCAGTATTTT.

This chain connects TRBV6-1 to TRBJ1-2, with TRBD1 matching 11 bases. The CDR3 runs 14 residues. With V trimmed by 8 bases and J by 3 bases, 5 bases remained unmatched. Germline V gives CDR1 MNHNS, CDR2 SASEGT. CDR3: CASRGTGGHYGYTF. The CDR3 DNA sequence: TGTGCCAGCCGCGGGACAGGGGGGCACTATGGCTACACCTTC.

This chain uses TRBV4-3 with TRBJ2-3, with D perhaps matching TRBD2 (6 bases). This CDR3 has 14 residues. CDR1 LGHNA and CDR2 YSLEER come from the germline V gene. Trimming cost V 4 bases and J 2 bases, with 10 bases left between them. The CDR3 DNA reads TGCGCCAGCAGCCCGGGGACTTTCACAGATACGCAGTATTTT. It yields the protein CASSPGTFTDTQYF.

The CDR3 bases are TGCGCCAGCAGCTTCCGCCCGCTGACTCGTGAAGCTTTCTTT. It is translated as CASSFRPLTREAFF. V gene TRBV5-1 combines with J gene TRBJ1-1; unclear D gene. CDR3 length equals 14 residues. V lost 2 bases to trimming and J lost 7 bases, with 15 bases between them. Looked up from germline, CDR1 is SGHRS and CDR2 is YFSETQ.

This clone was detected a few times. The same CDR3 arises from other DNA sequences in this sample as well. This chain uses TRBV7-9 with TRBJ2-7, with TRBD1 matching 8 bases. V trimming: 5 bases; J trimming: 3 bases; junction bases outside the gene matches: 3. CDR3 size: 13 residues. Looked up from germline, CDR1 is SEHNR and CDR2 is FQNEAQ (reference sequence). CDR3 protein: CASSPGTGYEQYF. The CDR3 region has the DNA TGTGCCAGCAGCCCTGGGACAGGCTACGAGCAGTACTTC.

Details on this clone: The junction departs from the called germline gene at one end, perhaps through a read error. The chain couples TRBV2 to TRBJ2-1, with TRBD2 as a possible D gene (6 bases). Germline-derived CDR1 and CDR2 are SNHLY and FYNNEI. CDR3 size: 11 residues. For the CDR3, the DNA is TGTGCCAGCACAGTCAGGGACTCGGGGATCTTC. Translation: CASTVRDSGIF.